These T cell receptor beta chains were read from a single sample in a study of blood T cell repertoires in COVID-19. Assay used: immunoSEQ multiplex PCR; TCRdb lists only in-frame clones, some missing. The sample consists of 270,000 or so clones, 84% of them appearing once. The sequencing sample was made of peripheral blood. The receptor source for this set is a human donor in a cohort sampled during active COVID-19. Both conserved end residues are part of each CDR3. The order of the fields is clone size, V gene, J gene, D gene, CDR3 DNA, CDR3 protein. D genes are given only for firm matches. The size of a clone is reported for some rows only, either as once, few or many, or as a class for expanded clones.

>.|TRBV7-9|TRBJ1-1|.
TGTGCCAGCAGCTTATCTTGGGCGGGGGAGAACACTGAAGCTTTCTTT
CASSLSWAGENTEAFF
>.|TRBV28|TRBJ1-1|.
TGTGCCAGCAGGGTACACCGATATGAAGCTTTCTTT
CASRVHRYEAFF
>.|TRBV28|TRBJ1-5|.
TGTGCCAGCAGCTGGATGCGTCGACAGGCTAATCAGCCCCAGCATTTT
CASSWMRRQANQPQHF
>once|TRBV28|TRBJ2-2|TRBD1
TGTGCCAGCACCAACATGGGACAGGTGGTGACTCGAACCGGGGAGCTGTTTTTT
CASTNMGQVVTRTGELFF
>.|TRBV3-1/TRBV3-2|TRBJ2-7|.
TGTGCCAGCAGCCAAATTGGTAGCGCCGTATTC
CASSQIGSAVF
>few|TRBV5-1|TRBJ1-2|TRBD1
TGCGCCAGCAAACCGGAGGACAGGGATAACTATGGCTACACCTTC
CASKPEDRDNYGYTF
>few|TRBV5-4|TRBJ2-5|TRBD2
TGTGCCAGCAGCTATTCAGGACTAGCGGAGAATCAAGAGACCCAGTACTTC
CASSYSGLAENQETQYF
>.|TRBV5-1|TRBJ2-3|.
TGCGCCAGCAGCTTGGTTGGCGGGGGCGTCCAGGATACGCAGTATTTT
CASSLVGGGVQDTQYF
>.|TRBV7-2|TRBJ2-7|TRBD2
TGTGCCAGCAGCTTGGGACTAGCGTCCCGCGAGCAGTACTTC
CASSLGLASREQYF
>once|TRBV3-1/TRBV3-2|TRBJ1-2|TRBD1
TGTGCCAGCAGCCCTAAGGACAGGGGGCCTTATGGCTACACCTTC
CASSPKDRGPYGYTF
>few|TRBV4-3|TRBJ2-7|.
TGCGCCAGTTCACTCTCACTCTCCTACGAGCAGTACTTC
CASSLSLSYEQYF
>.|TRBV10-1|TRBJ1-6|TRBD1
TGCGCCAGCAGTGAGTTACAGGGGCTCTCACCCCTCCACTTT
CASSELQGLSPLHF
>.|TRBV6-2/TRBV6-3|TRBJ2-3|TRBD2
TGTGCCAGCAGTTACGATCGCGGGAGGGCCGGTTACACAGATACGCAGTATTTT
CASSYDRGRAGYTDTQYF
>.|TRBV19|TRBJ1-1|TRBD1
TGTGCCAGTAGCCTTTCACAGGGGGGCACTGAAGCTTTCTTT
CASSLSQGGTEAFF
>.|TRBV7-6|TRBJ2-3|TRBD2
TGTGCCAGCAGCCCGGGACTAGCGGGCCACACAGATACGCAGTATTTT
CASSPGLAGHTDTQYF
>.|TRBV5-1|TRBJ1-1|TRBD1
TGCGCCAGCAGCTCGAAAACCCAGGGGGGCACTGAAGCTTTCTTT
CASSSKTQGGTEAFF
>.|TRBV28|TRBJ2-6|TRBD1
TGTGCCAGCAGATCTACGGCAGGGGGCCGTCTCTCTGGGGCCAACGTCCTGACTTTC
CASRSTAGGRLSGANVLTF
>few|TRBV19|TRBJ2-5|TRBD2
TGTGCCAGTAGTATCCTAGCGGGAGCTCGGGAGACCCAGTACTTC
CASSILAGARETQYF
>.|TRBV19|TRBJ1-4|.
TGTGCCAGTAGTACCCCGGGACACGGGGCTAATGAAAAACTGTTTTTT
CASSTPGHGANEKLFF
>.|TRBV7-6|TRBJ2-1|TRBD1
TGTGCCAGCAGCTTAGTGACAGGGGGCAACCATGAGCAGTTCTTC
CASSLVTGGNHEQFF
>.|TRBV4-3|TRBJ1-1|.
TGCGCCAGCAGCCAGGCATCAAGGGCCGGGGCTGAAGCTTTCTTT
CASSQASRAGAEAFF
>.|TRBV5-1|TRBJ2-7|TRBD2
TGCGCCAGCAGCCCGGGACTAGCGGGAGGGCCCTCCTACGAGCAGTACTTC
CASSPGLAGGPSYEQYF
>.|TRBV29-1|TRBJ2-1|TRBD2
TGCAGCACTAGGGTTAGCGGGAGTTTCTATGAGCAGTTCTTC
CSTRVSGSFYEQFF
>.|TRBV5-1|TRBJ2-7|.
TGCGCCAGCAGCTTGGTAGGCGGTTCCTACGAGCAGTACTTC
CASSLVGGSYEQYF
>once|TRBV4-3|TRBJ2-3|.
TGCGCCAGCAGCCAAGAACCGGGGGATACGCAGTATTTT
CASSQEPGDTQYF
>.|TRBV6-5|TRBJ2-1|.
TGTGCCAGCGGAGTAGCTTCTTATACCAATGAGCAGTTCTTC
CASGVASYTNEQFF
>.|TRBV20-1|TRBJ2-4|.
TGCAGTGCTAGTAGCGGACTAGCCAAAAACATTCAGTACTTC
CSASSGLAKNIQYF
>.|TRBV9|TRBJ2-3|.
TGTGCCAGCAGCGATACTCGCACAGATACGCAGTATTTT
CASSDTRTDTQYF
>once|TRBV6-5|TRBJ2-7|.
TGTGCCAGCAGTTTACGAGAGGGCCTCCTACCCTACGAGCAGTACTTC
CASSLREGLLPYEQYF
>.|TRBV29-1|TRBJ1-1|.
TGCAGCGTAGATCGGGGGAGTTCTGAAGCTTTCTTT
CSVDRGSSEAFF
>.|TRBV11-2|TRBJ2-1|TRBD1
TGTGCCAGCAGCCAACCCCGGGACAGACAGACGCCTGAGCAGTTCTTC
CASSQPRDRQTPEQFF
>.|TRBV9|TRBJ1-2|.
TGTGCCAGCAGCCTGCAGGGGTATGGCTACACCTTC
CASSLQGYGYTF
>.|TRBV4-3|TRBJ2-1|.
TGCGCCAGCAGCCAAGACGCCCTTGGGGGTGCGGGGAATGAGCAGTTCTTC
CASSQDALGGAGNEQFF
>few|TRBV14|TRBJ1-2|.
TGTGCCAGCAGCCAAGGTTCGGGTGACTATGGCTACACCTTC
CASSQGSGDYGYTF
>.|TRBV5-1|TRBJ2-7|TRBD1
TGCGCCAGCAGCTGGAGGAACGGGACAGGGACCTACGAGCAGTACTTC
CASSWRNGTGTYEQYF
>.|TRBV4-1|TRBJ2-5|TRBD2
TGCGCCAGCAGCCAAGATCCACCTGGGACTAGCGGTCCGGGGACCCAGTACTTC
CASSQDPPGTSGPGTQYF
>.|TRBV16|TRBJ1-2|.
TGTGCCAGCAGCCAATTGTGGACAGCTTCTGGCTACACCTTC
CASSQLWTASGYTF
>once|TRBV29-1|TRBJ2-5|.
TGCAGCGTCTCTTTCGCGGGCGGCCAAGAGACCCAGTACTTC
CSVSFAGGQETQYF
>few|TRBV27|TRBJ2-3|TRBD2
TGTGCCAGCAGACTAGCGGGGGGTGGTGCAGATACGCAGTATTTT
CASRLAGGGADTQYF
>.|TRBV27|TRBJ2-6|.
TGTGCCAGCAGTTTATCACCAGGGCAAGGGGCCAACGTCCTGACTTTC
CASSLSPGQGANVLTF
>.|TRBV12-5|TRBJ2-1|TRBD2
TGTGCTAGTGGTTTGGTACTTGCCGGGAGGGAGTACAATGAGCAGTTCTTC
CASGLVLAGREYNEQFF
>.|TRBV7-2|TRBJ2-7|.
TGTGCCAGCAGCTTAGGCGCATCCTACGAGCAGTACTTC
CASSLGASYEQYF